This T cell receptor beta chain was found in a study of cytomegalovirus exposure and HLA in healthy donors. For the study at large: The Caucasian-associated ancestry cluster contained about four fifths of the roughly 370 genotyped donors. Overall study findings and caveats: The study assumed roughly uniform donor sequencing depth for presence/absence analyses. Specificity of a few CMV-associated chains for CMV antigens was verified in vitro. Analysis was performed later, and it showed HLA-associated TCR beta chains to be more clonally expanded than equally common others.

The V gene lost 3 bases and the J gene lost 10 bases, with 24 bases spanning the gap. There are 16 residues in the CDR3. The germline CDR1 and CDR2 sequences are GTSNPN and SVGIG (reference sequence). The PCR made use of 60 Vbeta and 13 Jbeta primers. Sequencing used immunoSEQ multiplex PCR; TCRdb keeps in-frame clones, though not all of them. The sample comprises roughly 190,000 clones, 70% to 75% of which are singletons, and about 4.4% rests with the top ten. This clone was picked up a small number of times. Its antigen is unidentified. This clonotype originated in a man aged 30 to 39 in good health and CMV-seropositive. The chain has TRBV30 and TRBJ1-4, with D possibly being TRBD1 (6 bases). What was sequenced was PBMCs. The CDR3: CAWSVGAQGIIRKLFF. CDR3 DNA sequence: TGTGCCTGGAGCGTGGGGGCCCAAGGCATAATTAGAAAACTGTTTTTT.